Here is one TCR beta chain with its context. As it was prepared, the TCRbeta library received unique molecular identifiers. Each CDR3 protein is one row after TCRdb ran MiXCR on the PCR reads. The table records some 520,000 distinct CDR3 sequences, approximately 32% of them present only once. This specimen comes from a study of T-cell reconstitution after alpha-beta-depleted transplantation in children. The germline CDR1 and CDR2 sequences are SGHDT and YYEEEE. Trimming removed 4 bases from V and 0 bases from J, with 14 bases in between. This CDR3 contains 16 residues. This clonotype was sampled from a human donor who donated a stem cell graft to a child with aplastic anemia. Specimen: PBMCs from the stem cell graft donor, collected from the stem cell graft. The chain links TRBV5-6 to TRBJ2-1; D is unclear. CDR3 amino acids: CASSTPDKSSYNEQFF. The CDR3 nucleotides read TGTGCCAGCAGCACTCCAGACAAGAGCTCCTACAATGAGCAGTTCTTC.